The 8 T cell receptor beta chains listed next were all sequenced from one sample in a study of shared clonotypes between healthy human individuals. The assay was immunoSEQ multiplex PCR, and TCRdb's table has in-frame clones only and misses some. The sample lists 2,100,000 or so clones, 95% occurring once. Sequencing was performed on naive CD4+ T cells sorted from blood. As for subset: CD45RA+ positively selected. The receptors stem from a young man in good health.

The CDR3 region has the DNA TGCGCCAGCAGCTTGTGGACCACGGCAGGAAGCTCCTACGAGCAGTACTTC. It encodes CASSLWTTAGSSYEQYF. This sequence joins TRBV5-1 and TRBJ2-7; D is unclear. Per the germline V gene, CDR1 is SGHRS and CDR2 is YFSETQ. This CDR3 region has 17 residues. V was clipped by 1 base and J by 0 bases, with 17 bases between them.

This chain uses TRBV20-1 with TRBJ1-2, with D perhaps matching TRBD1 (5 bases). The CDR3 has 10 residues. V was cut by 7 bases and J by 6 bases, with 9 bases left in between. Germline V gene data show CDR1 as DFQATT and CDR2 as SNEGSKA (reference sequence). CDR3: CSVQGNGYTF. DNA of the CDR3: TGCAGTGTTCAGGGAAATGGCTACACCTTC.

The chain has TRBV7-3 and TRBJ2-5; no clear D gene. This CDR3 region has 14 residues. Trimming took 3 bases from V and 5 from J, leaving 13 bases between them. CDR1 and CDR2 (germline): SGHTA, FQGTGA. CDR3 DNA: TGTGCCAGCAGCTTGTCCCCGCGAGCGGAGACCCAGTACTTC. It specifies CASSLSPRAETQYF.

This chain's CDR3 is CASSLKLSTGGNYGYTF. In DNA, the CDR3 is TGTGCCAGCAGTTTAAAACTCTCGACAGGGGGGAACTATGGCTACACCTTC. V and J are TRBV27 and TRBJ1-2, with 9 bases identical to TRBD1. J lost 2 bases, V lost 2 bases, and 9 bases had no gene match. The germline CDR1 and CDR2 sequences are MNHEY and SMNVEV (reference sequence). This CDR3 region has 17 residues.

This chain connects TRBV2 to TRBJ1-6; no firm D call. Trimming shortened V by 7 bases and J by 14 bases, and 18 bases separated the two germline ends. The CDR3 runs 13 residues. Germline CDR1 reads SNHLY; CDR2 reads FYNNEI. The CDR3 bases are TGTGCCAGCAATCTTAACCCGGGGTCCTCCCTCCACTTT. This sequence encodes CASNLNPGSSLHF. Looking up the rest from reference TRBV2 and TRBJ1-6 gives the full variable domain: EPEVTQTPSHQVTQMGQEVILRCVPISNHLYFYWYRQILGQKVEFLVSFYNNEISEKSEIFDDQFSVERPDGSNFTLKIRSTKLEDSAMYFCASNLNPGSSLHFGNGTRLTVT.

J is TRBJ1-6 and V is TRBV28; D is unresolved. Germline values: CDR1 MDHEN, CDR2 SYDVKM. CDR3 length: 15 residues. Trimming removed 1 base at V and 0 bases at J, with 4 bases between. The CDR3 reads CASSLFSSYNSPLHF. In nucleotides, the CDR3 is TGTGCCAGCAGTTTATTCAGCTCCTATAATTCACCCCTCCACTTT.

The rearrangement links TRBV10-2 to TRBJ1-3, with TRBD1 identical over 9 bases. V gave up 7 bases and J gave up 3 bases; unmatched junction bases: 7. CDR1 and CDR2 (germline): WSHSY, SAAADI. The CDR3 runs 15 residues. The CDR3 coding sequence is TGCGCCAGCAAAAACAGGGGGCAAGGTGGAAACACCATATATTTT. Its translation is CASKNRGQGGNTIYF.

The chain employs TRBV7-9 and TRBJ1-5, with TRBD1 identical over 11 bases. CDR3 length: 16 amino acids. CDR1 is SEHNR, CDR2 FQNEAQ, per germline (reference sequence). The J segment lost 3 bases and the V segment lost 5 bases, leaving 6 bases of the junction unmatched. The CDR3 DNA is TGTGCCAGCAGCCGGACAGGGGGCCGACCCAATCAGCCCCAGCATTTT. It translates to CASSRTGGRPNQPQHF.